A selection of T cell receptor beta chains follows, all from one sample in a study of T cell repertoires in ileal Crohn's disease. Clones were sequenced by immunoSEQ multiplex PCR, and TCRdb holds only the in-frame ones, with some missing. The repertoire consists of over 15,000 clones, with about three quarters occurring once and the leading ten covering around 4%. The sequencing sample was made of ileal tissue. These receptor sequences come from an adult with Crohn's disease. The conserved cysteine and the conserved F or W are not part of the CDR3 here. The order of the fields is V gene, J gene, CDR3 protein.

TRBV4-2	TRBJ1-2	ASSQDGQGAYGYT
TRBV4-1	TRBJ1-2	ASSQVLNYGYT
TRBV15	TRBJ1-1	ATSKRTGVLNTEAF
TRBV2	TRBJ2-1	ASSEDRQGFNDEQF
TRBV2	TRBJ2-7	ASSSYLATSYEQY
TRBV6-6	TRBJ2-5	ASSSSGDEETQY
TRBV5-1	TRBJ2-3	ASSLGDYGYTQY
TRBV5-6	TRBJ2-1	ASSSRSGGASYNEQF
TRBV28	TRBJ1-1	ASRGQGNTEAF
TRBV4-2	TRBJ1-2	ASSQGDSGSPSGYT
TRBV11-2	TRBJ1-1	ASSLGRTGSTEAF
TRBV5-1	TRBJ1-3	ASSPGQAGNTIY
TRBV4-3	TRBJ2-3	ASSRGTPTDTQY
TRBV7-7	TRBJ2-2	ASSLGTGGSGELF
TRBV5-1	TRBJ1-2	ASRGGQGSGYT
TRBV19	TRBJ1-2	ASSTSGGILYGYT
TRBV5-6	TRBJ2-1	ASSRSRNEQF
TRBV6-5	TRBJ2-3	ASSSGTTDTQY
TRBV7-9	TRBJ2-7	ASSWTVYEQY
TRBV2	TRBJ2-3	ASSAGTGDTDTQY
TRBV5-6	TRBJ1-6	ASSSGTGDDQSYYSPLH
TRBV18	TRBJ1-5	ASSRAPGAGQPQH
TRBV10-3	TRBJ1-6	AISNQGRNNSPLH
TRBV29-1	TRBJ2-5	SVVGPAGWETQY
TRBV27	NA	ASSPLLGAYEQY
TRBV6-1	TRBJ1-1	ASRKEGFAF
TRBV27	TRBJ2-1	ASSLSPNGILAGKRIDGNEQF
TRBV27	TRBJ2-2	ASSFPNTGELF
TRBV7-6	TRBJ2-1	ASSLRGTSGANEQF
TRBV6-1	TRBJ1-2	ASTPGQKNYGYT
TRBV29-1	TRBJ2-3	SVLPDRGPWADTQY
TRBV4-1	TRBJ1-3	ASSPDRARGNTIY
TRBV28	TRBJ1-4	ASRTTRTGDEKLF
TRBV30	TRBJ1-3	AWSVTQGNTIY
TRBV19	TRBJ1-2	ASSIDGQGLHGYT
TRBV5-1	TRBJ2-1	ASSSSGSSYNEQF
TRBV7-9	TRBJ1-3	ASERESGNTIY
TRBV19	TRBJ1-2	ASSMGLQAIYGYT
TRBV5-4	TRBJ2-7	ASSASSGGYEQY
TRBV27	TRBJ1-2	ASSPRQASYGYT
TRBV5-4	TRBJ1-2	ASSLNQFYGYT
TRBV6-1	TRBJ2-2	ASSARDSHTGELF
TRBV5-1	TRBJ2-1	ASSITSGRAVGHEQF
TRBV5-6	TRBJ1-2	ASSSPTGNSGYT
TRBV5-6	TRBJ1-2	ASSPTGDYGYT
TRBV30	TRBJ1-1	AWSSRGGVSVSYAF
TRBV23-1	TRBJ1-2	ASSQSRGGGRDGYT
TRBV10-3	TRBJ2-5	AISESSEQTQY
TRBV4-1	TRBJ1-2	ASSQDLGRWGGHGYT
TRBV20-1	TRBJ2-7	SAWDREEQY
TRBV28	TRBJ2-7	ASSTGTGVHEQY